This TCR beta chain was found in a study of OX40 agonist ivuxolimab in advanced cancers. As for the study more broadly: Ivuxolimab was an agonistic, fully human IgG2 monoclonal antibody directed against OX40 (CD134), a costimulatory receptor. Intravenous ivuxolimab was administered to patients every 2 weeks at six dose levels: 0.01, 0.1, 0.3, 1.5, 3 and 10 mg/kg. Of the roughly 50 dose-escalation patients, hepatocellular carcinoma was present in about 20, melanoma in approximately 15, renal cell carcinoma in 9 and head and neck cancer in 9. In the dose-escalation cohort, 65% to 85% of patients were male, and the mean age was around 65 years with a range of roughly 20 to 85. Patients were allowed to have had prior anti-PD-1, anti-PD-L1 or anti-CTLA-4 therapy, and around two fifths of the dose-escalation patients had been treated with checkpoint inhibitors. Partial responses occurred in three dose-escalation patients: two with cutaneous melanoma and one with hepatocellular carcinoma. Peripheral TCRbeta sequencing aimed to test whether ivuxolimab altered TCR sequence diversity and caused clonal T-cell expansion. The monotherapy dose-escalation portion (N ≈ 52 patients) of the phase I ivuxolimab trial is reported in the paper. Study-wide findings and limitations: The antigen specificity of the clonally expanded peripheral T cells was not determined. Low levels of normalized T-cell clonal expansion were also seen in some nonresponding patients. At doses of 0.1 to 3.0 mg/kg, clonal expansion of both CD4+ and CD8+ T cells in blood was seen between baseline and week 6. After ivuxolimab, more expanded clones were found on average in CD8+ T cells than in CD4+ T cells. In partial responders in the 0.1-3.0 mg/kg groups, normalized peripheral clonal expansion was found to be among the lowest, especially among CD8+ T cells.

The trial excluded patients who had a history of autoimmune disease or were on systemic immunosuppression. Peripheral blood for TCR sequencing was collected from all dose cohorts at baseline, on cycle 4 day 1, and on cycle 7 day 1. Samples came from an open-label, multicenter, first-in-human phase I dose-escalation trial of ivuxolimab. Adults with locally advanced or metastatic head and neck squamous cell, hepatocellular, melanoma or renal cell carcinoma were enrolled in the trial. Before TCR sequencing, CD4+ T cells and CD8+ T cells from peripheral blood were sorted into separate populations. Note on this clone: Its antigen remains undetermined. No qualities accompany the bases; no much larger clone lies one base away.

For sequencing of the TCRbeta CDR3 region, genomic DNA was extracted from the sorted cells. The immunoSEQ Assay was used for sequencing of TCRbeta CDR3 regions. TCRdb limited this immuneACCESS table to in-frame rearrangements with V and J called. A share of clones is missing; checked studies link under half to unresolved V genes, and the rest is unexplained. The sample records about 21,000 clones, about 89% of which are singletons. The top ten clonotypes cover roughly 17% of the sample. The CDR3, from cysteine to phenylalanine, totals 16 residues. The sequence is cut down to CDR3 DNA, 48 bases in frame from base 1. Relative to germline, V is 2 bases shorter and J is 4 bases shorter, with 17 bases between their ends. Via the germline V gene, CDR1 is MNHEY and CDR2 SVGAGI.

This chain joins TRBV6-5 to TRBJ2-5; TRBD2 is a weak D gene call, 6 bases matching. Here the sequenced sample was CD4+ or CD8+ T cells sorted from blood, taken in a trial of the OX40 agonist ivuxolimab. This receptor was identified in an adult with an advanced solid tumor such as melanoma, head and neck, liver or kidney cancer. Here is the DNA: TGTGCCAGCAGTTACGCGGAGGGCCCGATGCCAGAGACCCAGTACTTC. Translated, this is CASSYAEGPMPETQYF.